This T cell receptor (beta chain) emerged from a study of OX40 agonist ivuxolimab in advanced cancers. Overall study: A partial response was reached by three patients: one with hepatocellular carcinoma and two with cutaneous melanoma.

Patients were excluded for autoimmune disease history or systemic immunosuppression. The germline V and J ends were trimmed by 4 bases and 0 bases, with 14 bases remaining between them. This CDR3 has 16 amino acids. In germline, CDR1 is SGHRS, CDR2 YFSETQ. Sequenced by immunoSEQ multiplex PCR; TCRdb stores in-frame clones only, minus some. Of 23,000 or so clones listed, 83% are singletons. Study-level points and caveats: Nonresponders included some who also had low normalized T-cell clonal expansion. Among the lowest peripheral clonal expansion occurred in 0.1-3.0 mg/kg partial responders.

Notes on this clone: Its antigen is still unknown.

J is TRBJ1-5 and V is TRBV5-1; TRBD1 is a possible D gene (5 bases). The specimen was CD4+ or CD8+ T cells sorted from blood, collected in a trial of the OX40 agonist ivuxolimab. The source is an adult with an advanced solid tumor such as melanoma, head and neck, liver or kidney cancer. The DNA for the CDR3 is TGCGCCAGCAGCCTTTGGGGGGGGAGTAGCAATCAGCCCCAGCATTTT. This gives the protein CASSLWGGSSNQPQHF.